These T cell receptor beta chains were read from a single sample in a study of cytotoxic CD8 clonotypes in ibrutinib-treated CLL. Sequencing used immunoSEQ multiplex PCR; TCRdb keeps in-frame clones, though not all of them. The sample holds around 160,000 clones, about 88% seen once. The starting material was PBMCs, obtained at disease progression, from a patient treated with ibrutinib. These receptors were taken from a human donor with chronic lymphocytic leukemia. Each CDR3 is given with its conserved first and last residue. A D gene is named only where the DNA matches it firmly. Only some rows state a clone size, as once, few, many or a class for expanded clones.

j_call: TRBJ2-3; clone_size: NA; v_call: TRBV7-9; d_call: NA; cdr3_aa: CASSLEWSAKADTQYF; cdr3_nt: TGTGCCAGCAGCTTAGAATGGTCAGCAAAAGCAGATACGCAGTATTTT
j_call: TRBJ1-2; clone_size: NA; v_call: TRBV7-9; d_call: NA; cdr3_aa: CASSLGRGGSYGYTF; cdr3_nt: TGTGCCAGCAGCTTAGGAAGGGGGGGCAGCTATGGCTACACCTTC
j_call: TRBJ2-4; clone_size: NA; v_call: TRBV4-2; d_call: NA; cdr3_aa: CASSQERQGYIQYF; cdr3_nt: TGTGCCAGCAGCCAAGAAAGGCAGGGATACATTCAGTACTTC
j_call: TRBJ1-1; clone_size: NA; v_call: TRBV9; d_call: TRBD1; cdr3_aa: CASSFTGGGTEAFF; cdr3_nt: TGTGCCAGCAGCTTTACAGGGGGCGGCACTGAAGCTTTCTTT
j_call: TRBJ2-5; clone_size: NA; v_call: TRBV27; d_call: NA; cdr3_aa: CASSLYPPRQETQYF; cdr3_nt: TGTGCCAGCAGTTTATACCCCCCCAGACAAGAGACCCAGTACTTC
j_call: TRBJ2-3; clone_size: NA; v_call: TRBV5-1; d_call: NA; cdr3_aa: CASTLGDSRPDTQYF; cdr3_nt: TGCGCCAGCACTCTGGGGGACTCCCGCCCCGATACGCAGTATTTT
j_call: TRBJ2-7; clone_size: NA; v_call: TRBV5-6; d_call: NA; cdr3_aa: CASSLDGRGSYEQYF; cdr3_nt: TGTGCCAGCAGCTTGGATGGCAGGGGCTCCTACGAGCAGTACTTC
j_call: TRBJ1-2; clone_size: NA; v_call: TRBV28; d_call: NA; cdr3_aa: CASSFYRRSYGYTF; cdr3_nt: TGTGCCAGCAGTTTTTATAGACGGTCCTATGGCTACACCTTC
j_call: TRBJ2-3; clone_size: NA; v_call: TRBV19; d_call: NA; cdr3_aa: CASQTGRDTQYF; cdr3_nt: TGTGCCAGTCAAACAGGGCGGGATACGCAGTATTTT
j_call: TRBJ2-3; clone_size: NA; v_call: TRBV30; d_call: TRBD2; cdr3_aa: CAWSIAGGYTDTQYF; cdr3_nt: TGTGCCTGGAGTATAGCGGGAGGATACACAGATACGCAGTATTTT
j_call: TRBJ1-1; clone_size: NA; v_call: TRBV9; d_call: NA; cdr3_aa: CASSLIVGNTEAFF; cdr3_nt: TGTGCCAGCAGCCTCATTGTGGGGAACACTGAAGCTTTCTTT
j_call: TRBJ2-7; clone_size: NA; v_call: TRBV5-1; d_call: NA; cdr3_aa: CASSQDGGSYEQYF; cdr3_nt: TGCGCCAGCAGCCAAGACGGGGGCAGCTACGAGCAGTACTTC
j_call: TRBJ2-3; clone_size: NA; v_call: TRBV7-2; d_call: NA; cdr3_aa: CASSLAGGTDTQYF; cdr3_nt: TGTGCCAGCAGCTTAGCGGGGGGCACAGATACGCAGTATTTT
j_call: TRBJ2-2; clone_size: NA; v_call: TRBV5-1; d_call: NA; cdr3_aa: CASSLGAGNTGELFF; cdr3_nt: TGCGCCAGCAGCTTGGGGGCGGGAAACACCGGGGAGCTGTTTTTT
j_call: TRBJ2-3; clone_size: NA; v_call: TRBV6-1; d_call: NA; cdr3_aa: CASLPRGVGTDTQYF; cdr3_nt: TGTGCCAGCTTACCCAGGGGGGTTGGCACAGATACGCAGTATTTT
j_call: TRBJ2-3; clone_size: NA; v_call: TRBV2; d_call: NA; cdr3_aa: CASSSGLSTDTQYF; cdr3_nt: TGTGCCAGCAGTTCCGGTTTGAGCACAGATACGCAGTATTTT
j_call: TRBJ1-1; clone_size: NA; v_call: TRBV6-5; d_call: NA; cdr3_aa: CASSSSSYSGEAFF; cdr3_nt: TGTGCCAGCAGTTCCTCCTCATATTCAGGGGAAGCTTTCTTT
j_call: TRBJ2-2; clone_size: NA; v_call: TRBV4-1; d_call: NA; cdr3_aa: CASSQFGSNTGELFF; cdr3_nt: TGCGCCAGCAGCCAATTTGGATCGAACACCGGGGAGCTGTTTTTT
j_call: TRBJ2-2; clone_size: NA; v_call: TRBV19; d_call: NA; cdr3_aa: CASSIRTRAPGELFF; cdr3_nt: TGTGCCAGTAGTATAAGGACCAGGGCTCCCGGGGAGCTGTTTTTT
j_call: TRBJ2-1; clone_size: once; v_call: TRBV4-2; d_call: NA; cdr3_aa: CASSQDSFSNEQFF; cdr3_nt: TGTGCCAGCAGCCAAGATTCGTTCTCCAATGAGCAGTTCTTC
j_call: TRBJ1-1; clone_size: NA; v_call: TRBV7-2; d_call: TRBD1; cdr3_aa: CASSYDLRQGSSMNTEAFF; cdr3_nt: TGTGCCAGCAGCTACGACCTCCGACAGGGTTCCTCCATGAACACTGAAGCTTTCTTT
j_call: TRBJ2-3; clone_size: NA; v_call: TRBV27; d_call: NA; cdr3_aa: CASRDQGRPWADTQYF; cdr3_nt: TGTGCCAGCAGGGATCAGGGACGCCCTTGGGCAGATACGCAGTATTTT
j_call: TRBJ2-7; clone_size: NA; v_call: TRBV6-1; d_call: TRBD2; cdr3_aa: CASGKLAGGSYEQYF; cdr3_nt: TGTGCCAGCGGTAAACTAGCGGGAGGTTCCTACGAGCAGTACTTC
j_call: TRBJ1-1; clone_size: NA; v_call: TRBV27; d_call: NA; cdr3_aa: CASSRGRRNTEAFF; cdr3_nt: TGTGCCAGCAGTAGAGGACGGAGAAACACTGAAGCTTTCTTT
j_call: TRBJ1-4; clone_size: NA; v_call: TRBV5-1; d_call: NA; cdr3_aa: CASSRVQGSANEKLFF; cdr3_nt: TGCGCCAGCAGCAGAGTACAGGGTTCGGCTAATGAAAAACTGTTTTTT
j_call: TRBJ2-2; clone_size: NA; v_call: TRBV7-3; d_call: NA; cdr3_aa: CASSFTSNTGELFF; cdr3_nt: TGTGCCAGCAGCTTTACATCGAACACCGGGGAGCTGTTTTTT
j_call: TRBJ1-5; clone_size: NA; v_call: TRBV7-6; d_call: NA; cdr3_aa: CASSPRRGYSNQPQHF; cdr3_nt: TGTGCCAGCAGCCCGCGTAGAGGATATAGCAATCAGCCCCAGCATTTT
j_call: TRBJ2-2; clone_size: NA; v_call: TRBV7-3; d_call: TRBD1; cdr3_aa: CASSGPGTGGAGELFF; cdr3_nt: TGTGCCAGCAGCGGTCCCGGGACAGGGGGCGCCGGGGAGCTGTTTTTT
j_call: TRBJ2-7; clone_size: NA; v_call: TRBV7-3; d_call: NA; cdr3_aa: CASSLTGGSSYEQYF; cdr3_nt: TGTGCCAGCAGCTTAACTGGAGGGAGTAGCTACGAGCAGTACTTC
j_call: TRBJ1-1; clone_size: NA; v_call: TRBV30; d_call: NA; cdr3_aa: CAWRSRVNTEAFF; cdr3_nt: TGTGCCTGGAGGAGTAGAGTGAACACTGAAGCTTTCTTT
j_call: TRBJ2-3; clone_size: NA; v_call: TRBV30; d_call: NA; cdr3_aa: CAWSWVLGTDTQYF; cdr3_nt: TGTGCCTGGAGTTGGGTCCTCGGGACAGATACGCAGTATTTT
j_call: TRBJ2-1; clone_size: NA; v_call: TRBV6-1; d_call: TRBD2; cdr3_aa: CASREIAGVYNEQFF; cdr3_nt: TGTGCCAGCAGAGAGATAGCGGGCGTCTACAATGAGCAGTTCTTC
j_call: TRBJ2-3; clone_size: NA; v_call: TRBV5-6; d_call: NA; cdr3_aa: CASSSEPSTDTQYF; cdr3_nt: TGTGCCAGCAGTTCCGAACCCTCCACAGATACGCAGTATTTT
j_call: TRBJ2-1; clone_size: NA; v_call: TRBV7-3; d_call: TRBD2; cdr3_aa: CASSLQASGSSYNEQFF; cdr3_nt: TGTGCCAGCAGCTTACAAGCTAGCGGGAGCTCCTACAATGAGCAGTTCTTC
j_call: TRBJ2-1; clone_size: NA; v_call: TRBV6-1; d_call: NA; cdr3_aa: CASSEYRSGEQFF; cdr3_nt: TGTGCCAGCAGTGAATATCGGAGCGGTGAGCAGTTCTTC
j_call: TRBJ2-5; clone_size: NA; v_call: TRBV9; d_call: NA; cdr3_aa: CASSVAQGRETQYF; cdr3_nt: TGTGCCAGCAGCGTAGCTCAGGGGAGGGAGACCCAGTACTTC
j_call: TRBJ2-2; clone_size: NA; v_call: TRBV5-8; d_call: NA; cdr3_aa: CASRRERLGELFF; cdr3_nt: TGTGCCAGCAGGCGCGAGCGCCTCGGGGAGCTGTTTTTT
j_call: TRBJ1-3; clone_size: NA; v_call: TRBV18; d_call: NA; cdr3_aa: CASSQRNTGLSGNTIYF; cdr3_nt: TGTGCCAGCTCACAGAGAAATACGGGACTCTCTGGAAACACCATATATTTT
j_call: TRBJ2-2; clone_size: NA; v_call: TRBV30; d_call: TRBD2; cdr3_aa: CAWRLAGAISGELFF; cdr3_nt: TGTGCCTGGAGGCTAGCGGGAGCTATCTCCGGGGAGCTGTTTTTT
j_call: TRBJ2-1; clone_size: few; v_call: TRBV5-1; d_call: TRBD1; cdr3_aa: CASSRDSASYNEQFF; cdr3_nt: TGCGCCAGCAGTCGGGACAGCGCCTCCTACAATGAGCAGTTCTTC
j_call: TRBJ2-4; clone_size: NA; v_call: TRBV7-2; d_call: NA; cdr3_aa: CASSTTPTGIGDIQYF; cdr3_nt: TGTGCCAGCAGCACAACCCCAACAGGGATTGGGGACATTCAGTACTTC
j_call: TRBJ1-1; clone_size: NA; v_call: TRBV2; d_call: NA; cdr3_aa: CASSEAEAFF; cdr3_nt: TGTGCCAGCAGTGAAGCTGAAGCTTTCTTT
j_call: TRBJ2-5; clone_size: NA; v_call: TRBV4-1; d_call: TRBD2; cdr3_aa: CASSQSPPLASGLQETQYF; cdr3_nt: TGCGCCAGCAGCCAATCCCCACCGTTGGCTAGCGGACTCCAAGAGACCCAGTACTTC
j_call: TRBJ2-5; clone_size: NA; v_call: TRBV5-4; d_call: NA; cdr3_aa: CASTSLGGMGETQYF; cdr3_nt: TGTGCCAGCACCTCCTTGGGTGGAATGGGAGAGACCCAGTACTTC
j_call: TRBJ2-7; clone_size: few; v_call: TRBV7-9; d_call: TRBD1; cdr3_aa: CASSIRQGAEKYF; cdr3_nt: TGTGCCAGCAGCATTAGACAGGGGGCGGAAAAGTACTTC
j_call: TRBJ2-7; clone_size: once; v_call: TRBV5-6; d_call: NA; cdr3_aa: CASSWGDGEQYF; cdr3_nt: TGTGCCAGCAGCTGGGGTGATGGCGAGCAGTACTTC
j_call: TRBJ2-7; clone_size: NA; v_call: TRBV4-2; d_call: TRBD2; cdr3_aa: CASSLRRGGGVSYEQYF; cdr3_nt: TGTGCCAGCAGCCTCCGGCGGGGGGGTGGGGTCTCCTACGAGCAGTACTTC
j_call: TRBJ1-1; clone_size: NA; v_call: TRBV30; d_call: NA; cdr3_aa: CAGATDANTEAFF; cdr3_nt: TGTGCCGGAGCGACCGATGCGAACACTGAAGCTTTCTTT
j_call: TRBJ2-3; clone_size: NA; v_call: TRBV18; d_call: NA; cdr3_aa: CASSAETDTQYF; cdr3_nt: TGTGCCAGCTCAGCGGAGACAGATACGCAGTATTTT
j_call: TRBJ2-7; clone_size: NA; v_call: TRBV6-1; d_call: NA; cdr3_aa: CASSEGGQSRYEQYF; cdr3_nt: TGTGCCAGCAGTGAAGGTGGACAGTCGCGCTACGAGCAGTACTTC
j_call: TRBJ2-7; clone_size: NA; v_call: TRBV4-2; d_call: NA; cdr3_aa: CASSPDGNNYEQYF; cdr3_nt: TGTGCCAGCAGCCCGGACGGGAACAACTACGAGCAGTACTTC
j_call: TRBJ2-1; clone_size: NA; v_call: TRBV27; d_call: TRBD2; cdr3_aa: CASSSPPSGSSYNEQFF; cdr3_nt: TGTGCCAGCAGTTCCCCCCCTAGCGGTAGCTCCTACAATGAGCAGTTCTTC
j_call: TRBJ1-5; clone_size: NA; v_call: TRBV2; d_call: NA; cdr3_aa: CASKTTEVNNQPQHF; cdr3_nt: TGTGCCAGCAAAACGACAGAGGTCAACAATCAGCCCCAGCATTTT
j_call: TRBJ2-4; clone_size: NA; v_call: TRBV6-5; d_call: NA; cdr3_aa: CASSLGTPPKNIQYF; cdr3_nt: TGTGCCAGCAGCCTAGGGACACCCCCTAAAAACATTCAGTACTTC
j_call: TRBJ1-4; clone_size: NA; v_call: TRBV2; d_call: NA; cdr3_aa: CASSEALGYNEKLFF; cdr3_nt: TGTGCCAGCAGTGAAGCGCTCGGATATAATGAAAAACTGTTTTTT